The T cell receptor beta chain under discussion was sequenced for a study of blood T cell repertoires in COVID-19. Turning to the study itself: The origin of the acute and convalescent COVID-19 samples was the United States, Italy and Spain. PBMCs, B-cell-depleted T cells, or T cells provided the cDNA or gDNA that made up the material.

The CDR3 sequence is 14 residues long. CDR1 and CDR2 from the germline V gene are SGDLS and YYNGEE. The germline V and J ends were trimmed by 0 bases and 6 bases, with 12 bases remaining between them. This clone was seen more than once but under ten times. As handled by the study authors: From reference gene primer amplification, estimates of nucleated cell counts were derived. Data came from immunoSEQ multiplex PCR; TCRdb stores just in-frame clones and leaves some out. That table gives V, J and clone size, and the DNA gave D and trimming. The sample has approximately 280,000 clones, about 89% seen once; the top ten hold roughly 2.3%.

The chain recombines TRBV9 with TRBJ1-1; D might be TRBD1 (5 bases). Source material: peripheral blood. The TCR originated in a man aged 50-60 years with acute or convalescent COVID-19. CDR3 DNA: TGTGCCAGCAGCGTAGGCAAGGGGATCGCTGAAGCTTTCTTT. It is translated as CASSVGKGIAEAFF.